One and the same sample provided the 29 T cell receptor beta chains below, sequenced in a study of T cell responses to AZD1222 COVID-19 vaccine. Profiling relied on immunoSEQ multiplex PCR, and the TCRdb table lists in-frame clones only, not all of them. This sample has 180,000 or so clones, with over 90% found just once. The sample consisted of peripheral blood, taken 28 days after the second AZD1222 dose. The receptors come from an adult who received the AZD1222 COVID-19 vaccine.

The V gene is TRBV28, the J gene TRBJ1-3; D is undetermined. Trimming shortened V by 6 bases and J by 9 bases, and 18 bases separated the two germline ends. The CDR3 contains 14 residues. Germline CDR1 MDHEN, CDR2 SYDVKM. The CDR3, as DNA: TGTGCCAGCAGCTCAGACCCTTCGACCCGCACCATATATTTT. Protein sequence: CASSSDPSTRTIYF.

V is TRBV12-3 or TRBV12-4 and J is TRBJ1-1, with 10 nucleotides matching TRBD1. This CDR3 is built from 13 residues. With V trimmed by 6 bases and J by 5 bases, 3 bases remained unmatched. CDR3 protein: CASRRQGATEAFF. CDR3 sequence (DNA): TGTGCCAGCAGGCGACAGGGGGCAACTGAAGCTTTCTTT.

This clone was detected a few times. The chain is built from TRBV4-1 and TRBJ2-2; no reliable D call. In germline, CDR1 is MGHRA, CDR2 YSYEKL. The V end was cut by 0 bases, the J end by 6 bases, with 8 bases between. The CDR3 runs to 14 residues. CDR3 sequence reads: CASSQERTAGELFF. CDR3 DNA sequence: TGCGCCAGCAGCCAAGAGAGGACCGCCGGGGAGCTGTTTTTT.

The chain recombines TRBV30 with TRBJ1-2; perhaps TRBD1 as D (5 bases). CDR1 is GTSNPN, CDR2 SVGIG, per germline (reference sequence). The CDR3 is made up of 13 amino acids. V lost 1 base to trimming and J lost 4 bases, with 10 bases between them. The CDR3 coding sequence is TGTGCCTGGAGTGACAGGCGCATCTATGGCTACACCTTC. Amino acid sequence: CAWSDRRIYGYTF. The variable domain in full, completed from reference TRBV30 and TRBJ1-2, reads SQTIHQWPATLVQPVGSPLSLECTVEGTSNPNLYWYRQAAGRGLQLLFYSVGIGQISSEVPQNLSASRPQDRQFILSSKKLLLSDSGFYLCAWSDRRIYGYTFGSGTRLTVV.

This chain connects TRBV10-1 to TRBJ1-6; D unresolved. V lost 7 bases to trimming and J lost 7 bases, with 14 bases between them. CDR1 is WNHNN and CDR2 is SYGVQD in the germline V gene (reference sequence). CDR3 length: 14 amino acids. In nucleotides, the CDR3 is TGCGCCAGCATGGAAGGACGGAGGAATTCACCCCTCCACTTT. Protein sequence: CASMEGRRNSPLHF.

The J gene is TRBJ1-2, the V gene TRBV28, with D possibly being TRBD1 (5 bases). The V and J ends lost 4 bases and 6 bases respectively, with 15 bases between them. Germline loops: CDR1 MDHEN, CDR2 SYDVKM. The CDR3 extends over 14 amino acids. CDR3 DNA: TGTGCCAGCAGTTCCTTCCGGGGGGTGGATGGCTACACCTTC. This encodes CASSSFRGVDGYTF.

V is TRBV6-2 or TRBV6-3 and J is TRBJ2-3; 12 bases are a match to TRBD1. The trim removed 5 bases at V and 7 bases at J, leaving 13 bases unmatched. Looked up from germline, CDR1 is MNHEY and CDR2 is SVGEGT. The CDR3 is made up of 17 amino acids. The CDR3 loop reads CASSPQGQGARGNTQYF. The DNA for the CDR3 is TGTGCCAGCAGTCCGCAGGGACAGGGGGCGCGAGGAAATACGCAGTATTTT.

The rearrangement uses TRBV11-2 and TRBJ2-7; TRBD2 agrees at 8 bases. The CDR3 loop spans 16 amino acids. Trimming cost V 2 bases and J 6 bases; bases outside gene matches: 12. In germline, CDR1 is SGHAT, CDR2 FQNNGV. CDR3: CASSLSLVAGSGEQYF. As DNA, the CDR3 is TGTGCCAGCAGCTTATCTCTGGTAGCGGGATCCGGCGAGCAGTACTTC. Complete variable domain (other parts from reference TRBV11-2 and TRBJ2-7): EAGVAQSPRYKIIEKRQSVAFWCNPISGHATLYWYQQILGQGPKLLIQFQNNGVVDDSQLPKDRFSAERLKGVDSTLKIQPAKLEDSAVYLCASSLSLVAGSGEQYFGPGTRLTVT.

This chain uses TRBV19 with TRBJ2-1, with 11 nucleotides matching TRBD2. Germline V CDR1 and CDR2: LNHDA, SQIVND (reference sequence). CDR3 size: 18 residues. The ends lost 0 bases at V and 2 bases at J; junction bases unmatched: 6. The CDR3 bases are TGTGCCAGTAGTATAGACCTCGGGACTAGCGGTCCCTACAATGAGCAGTTCTTC. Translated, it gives CASSIDLGTSGPYNEQFF. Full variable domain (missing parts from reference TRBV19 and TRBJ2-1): DGGITQSPKYLFRKEGQNVTLSCEQNLNHDAMYWYRQDPGQGLRLIYYSQIVNDFQKGDIAEGYSVSREKKESFPLTVTSAQKNPTAFYLCASSIDLGTSGPYNEQFFGPGTRLTVL.

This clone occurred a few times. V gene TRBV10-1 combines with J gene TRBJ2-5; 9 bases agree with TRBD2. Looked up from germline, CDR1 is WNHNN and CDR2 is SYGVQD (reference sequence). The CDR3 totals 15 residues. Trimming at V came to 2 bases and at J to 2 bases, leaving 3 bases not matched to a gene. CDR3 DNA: TGCGCCAGCAGTGAGCTAGCGGGAAGACAAGAGACCCAGTACTTC. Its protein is CASSELAGRQETQYF.

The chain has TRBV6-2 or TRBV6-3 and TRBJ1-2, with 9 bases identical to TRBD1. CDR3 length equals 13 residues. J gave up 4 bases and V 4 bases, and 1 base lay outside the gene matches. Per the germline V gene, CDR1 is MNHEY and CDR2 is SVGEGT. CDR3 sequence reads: CASSSGQGYGYTF. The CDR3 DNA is TGTGCCAGCAGTTCGGGACAGGGCTATGGCTACACCTTC.

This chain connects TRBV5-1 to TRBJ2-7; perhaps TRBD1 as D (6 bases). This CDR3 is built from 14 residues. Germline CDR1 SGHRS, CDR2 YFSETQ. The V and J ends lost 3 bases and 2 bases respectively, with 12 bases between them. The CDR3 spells CASSYGQGTYEQYF. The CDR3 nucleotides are TGCGCCAGCAGCTACGGGCAGGGGACCTACGAGCAGTACTTC.

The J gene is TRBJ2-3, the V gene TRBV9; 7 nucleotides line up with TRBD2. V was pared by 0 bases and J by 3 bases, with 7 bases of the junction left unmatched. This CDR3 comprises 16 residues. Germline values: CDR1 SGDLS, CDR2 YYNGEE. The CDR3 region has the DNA TGTGCCAGCAGCGTAGCTGGGGAGGGCCTGACAGATACGCAGTATTTT. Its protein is CASSVAGEGLTDTQYF.

The CDR3 spells CAIARDRGGSPLHF. CDR3 bases: TGTGCCATCGCCCGGGACAGGGGTGGCTCACCCCTCCACTTT. The chain combines TRBV2 with TRBJ1-6, with 10 bases aligning to TRBD1. The CDR3 is made up of 14 amino acids. Germline trimming cut 10 bases from V and 10 bases from J; bases unmatched to any gene: 10. Germline CDR1 and CDR2: SNHLY and FYNNEI.

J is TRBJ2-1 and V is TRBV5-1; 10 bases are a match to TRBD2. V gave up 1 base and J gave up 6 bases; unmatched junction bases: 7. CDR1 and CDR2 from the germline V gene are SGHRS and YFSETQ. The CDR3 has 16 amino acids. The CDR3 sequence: CASSLPTSGAANEQFF. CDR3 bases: TGCGCCAGCAGCTTGCCAACTAGCGGGGCGGCCAATGAGCAGTTCTTC.

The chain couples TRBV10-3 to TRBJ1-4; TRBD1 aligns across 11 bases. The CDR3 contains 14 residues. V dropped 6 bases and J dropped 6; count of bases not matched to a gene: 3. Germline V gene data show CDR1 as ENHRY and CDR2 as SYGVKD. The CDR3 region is CAIRKGQGDEKLFF. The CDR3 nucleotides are TGTGCCATCAGGAAGGGACAGGGGGATGAAAAACTGTTTTTT.

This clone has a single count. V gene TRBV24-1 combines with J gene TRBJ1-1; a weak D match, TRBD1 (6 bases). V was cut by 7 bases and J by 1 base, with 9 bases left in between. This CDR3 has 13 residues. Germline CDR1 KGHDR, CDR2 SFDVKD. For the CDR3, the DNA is TGTGCCACCAGAAAACAGGGGAACACTGAAGCTTTCTTT. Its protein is CATRKQGNTEAFF.

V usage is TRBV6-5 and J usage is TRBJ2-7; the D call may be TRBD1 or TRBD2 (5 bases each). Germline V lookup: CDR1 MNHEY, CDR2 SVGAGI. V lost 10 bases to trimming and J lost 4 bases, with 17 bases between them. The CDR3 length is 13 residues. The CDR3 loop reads CATARGREYEQYF. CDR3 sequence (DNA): TGTGCCACCGCCCGGGGCAGGGAATACGAGCAGTACTTC.

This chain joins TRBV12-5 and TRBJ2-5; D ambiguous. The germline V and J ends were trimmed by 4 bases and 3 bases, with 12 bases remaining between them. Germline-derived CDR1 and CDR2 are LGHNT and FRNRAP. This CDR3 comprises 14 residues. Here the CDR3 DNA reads TGTGCTAGTGGTTGGGTAAGGCGAGAAGAGACCCAGTACTTC. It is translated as CASGWVRREETQYF.

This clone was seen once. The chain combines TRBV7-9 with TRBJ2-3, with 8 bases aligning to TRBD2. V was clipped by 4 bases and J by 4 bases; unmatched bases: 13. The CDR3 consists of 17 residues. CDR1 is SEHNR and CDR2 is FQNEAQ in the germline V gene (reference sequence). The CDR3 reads CASSSVRRGERPDTQYF. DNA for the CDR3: TGTGCCAGCAGCTCCGTAAGGCGGGGGGAGAGGCCAGATACGCAGTATTTT.

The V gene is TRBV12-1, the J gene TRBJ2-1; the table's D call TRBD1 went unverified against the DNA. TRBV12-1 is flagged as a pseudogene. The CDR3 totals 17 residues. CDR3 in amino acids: CASSSGNRDRGRNEQFF. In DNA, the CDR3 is TGTGCCAGCAGCTCGGGTAACCGGGACAGGGGGCGGAATGAGCAGTTCTTC.

The CDR3 region has the DNA TGTGCCAGCAGTTTAATCAGGGCCGCAGAAGAGACCCAGTACTTC. Translating gives CASSLIRAAEETQYF. The rearrangement joins TRBV6-6 to TRBJ2-5; maybe TRBD1 (5 bases). The CDR3 is 15 residues long. V was trimmed by 4 bases and J by 3 bases, leaving 15 bases between them. Germline V CDR1 and CDR2: MNHNY, SVGAGI (reference sequence).

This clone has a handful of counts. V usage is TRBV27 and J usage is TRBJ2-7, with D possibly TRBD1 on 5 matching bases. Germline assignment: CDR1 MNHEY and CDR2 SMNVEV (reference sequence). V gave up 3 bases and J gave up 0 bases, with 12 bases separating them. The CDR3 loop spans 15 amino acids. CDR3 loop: CASSFAAGLSYEQYF. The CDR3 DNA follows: TGTGCCAGCAGTTTTGCGGCAGGGCTCTCCTACGAGCAGTACTTC.

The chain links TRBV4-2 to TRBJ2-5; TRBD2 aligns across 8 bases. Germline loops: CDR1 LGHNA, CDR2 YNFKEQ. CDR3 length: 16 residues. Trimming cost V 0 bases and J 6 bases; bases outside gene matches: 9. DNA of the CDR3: TGTGCCAGCAGCCAAGATGGGGTAGCGGGGAGGAAGACCCAGTACTTC. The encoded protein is CASSQDGVAGRKTQYF.

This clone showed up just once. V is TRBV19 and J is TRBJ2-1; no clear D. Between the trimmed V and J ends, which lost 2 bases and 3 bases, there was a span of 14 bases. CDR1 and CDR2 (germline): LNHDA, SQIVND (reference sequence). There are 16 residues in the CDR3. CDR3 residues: CASSIKTPSNYNEQFF. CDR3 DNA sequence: TGTGCCAGTAGTATAAAAACACCCTCAAACTACAATGAGCAGTTCTTC.

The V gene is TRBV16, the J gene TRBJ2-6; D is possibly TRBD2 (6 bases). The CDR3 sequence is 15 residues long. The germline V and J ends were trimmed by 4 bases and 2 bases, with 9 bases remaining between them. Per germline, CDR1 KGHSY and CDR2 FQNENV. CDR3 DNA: TGTGCCAGCAGCCTCAGGGAGGCTGGGGCCAACGTCCTGACTTTC. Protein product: CASSLREAGANVLTF.

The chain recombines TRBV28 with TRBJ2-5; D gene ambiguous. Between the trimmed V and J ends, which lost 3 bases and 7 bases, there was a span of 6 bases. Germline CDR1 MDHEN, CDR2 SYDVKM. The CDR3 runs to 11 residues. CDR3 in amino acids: CASSFDLTQYF. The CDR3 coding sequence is TGTGCCAGCAGTTTCGACCTGACCCAGTACTTC.

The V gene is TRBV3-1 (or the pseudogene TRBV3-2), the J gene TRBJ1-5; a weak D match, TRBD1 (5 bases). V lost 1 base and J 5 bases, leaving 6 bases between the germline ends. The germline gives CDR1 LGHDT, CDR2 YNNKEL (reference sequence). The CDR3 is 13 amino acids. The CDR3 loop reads CASSQGTYQPQHF. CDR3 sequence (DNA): TGTGCCAGCAGCCAAGGGACATATCAGCCCCAGCATTTT.

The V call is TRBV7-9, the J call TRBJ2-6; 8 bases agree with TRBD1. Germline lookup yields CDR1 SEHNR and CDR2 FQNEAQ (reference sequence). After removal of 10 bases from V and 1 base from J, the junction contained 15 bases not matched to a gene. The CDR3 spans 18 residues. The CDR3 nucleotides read TGTGCCATCCCCCCCAGGCAGGGGGCTATTTCTGGGGCCAACGTCCTGACTTTC. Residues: CAIPPRQGAISGANVLTF.